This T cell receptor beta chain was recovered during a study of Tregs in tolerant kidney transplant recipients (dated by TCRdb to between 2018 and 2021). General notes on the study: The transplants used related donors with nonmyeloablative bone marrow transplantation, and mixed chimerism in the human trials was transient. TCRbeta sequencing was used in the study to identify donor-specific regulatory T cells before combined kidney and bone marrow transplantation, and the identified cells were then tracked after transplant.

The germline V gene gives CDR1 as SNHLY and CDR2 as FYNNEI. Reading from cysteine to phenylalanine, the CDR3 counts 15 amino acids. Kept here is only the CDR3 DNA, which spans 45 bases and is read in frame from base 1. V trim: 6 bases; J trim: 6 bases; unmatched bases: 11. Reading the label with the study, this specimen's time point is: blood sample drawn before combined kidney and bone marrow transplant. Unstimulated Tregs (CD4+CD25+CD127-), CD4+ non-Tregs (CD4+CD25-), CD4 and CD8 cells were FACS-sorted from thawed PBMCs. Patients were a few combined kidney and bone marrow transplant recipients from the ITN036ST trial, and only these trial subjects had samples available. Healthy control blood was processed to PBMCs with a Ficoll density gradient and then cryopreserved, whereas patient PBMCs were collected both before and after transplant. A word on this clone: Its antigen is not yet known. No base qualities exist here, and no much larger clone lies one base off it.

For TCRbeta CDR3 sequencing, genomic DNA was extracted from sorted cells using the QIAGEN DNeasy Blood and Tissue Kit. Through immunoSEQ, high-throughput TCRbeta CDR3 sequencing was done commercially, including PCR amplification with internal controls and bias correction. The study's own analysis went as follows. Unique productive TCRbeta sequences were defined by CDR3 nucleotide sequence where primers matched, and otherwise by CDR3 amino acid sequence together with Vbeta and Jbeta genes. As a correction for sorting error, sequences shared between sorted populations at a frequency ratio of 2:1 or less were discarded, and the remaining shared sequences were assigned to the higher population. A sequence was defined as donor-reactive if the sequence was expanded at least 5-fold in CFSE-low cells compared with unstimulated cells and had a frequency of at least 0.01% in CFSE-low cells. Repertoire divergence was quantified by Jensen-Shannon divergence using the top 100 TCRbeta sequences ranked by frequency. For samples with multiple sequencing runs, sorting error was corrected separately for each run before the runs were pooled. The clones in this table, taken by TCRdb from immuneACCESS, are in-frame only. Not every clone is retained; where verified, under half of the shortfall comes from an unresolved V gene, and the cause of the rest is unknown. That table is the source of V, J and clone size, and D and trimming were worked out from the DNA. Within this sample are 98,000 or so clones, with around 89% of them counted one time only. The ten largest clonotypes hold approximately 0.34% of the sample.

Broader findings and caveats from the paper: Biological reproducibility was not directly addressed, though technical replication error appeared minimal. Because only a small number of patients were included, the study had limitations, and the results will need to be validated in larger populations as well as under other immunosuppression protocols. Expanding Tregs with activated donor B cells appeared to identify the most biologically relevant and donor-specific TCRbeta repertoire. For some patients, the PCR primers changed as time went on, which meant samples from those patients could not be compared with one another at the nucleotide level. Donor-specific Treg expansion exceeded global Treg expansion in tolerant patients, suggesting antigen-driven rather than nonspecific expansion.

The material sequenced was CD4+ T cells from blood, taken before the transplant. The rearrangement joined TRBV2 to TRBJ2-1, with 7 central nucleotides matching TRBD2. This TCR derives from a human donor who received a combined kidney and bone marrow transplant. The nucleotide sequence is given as TGTGCCAGCAGCAGTGGCCTGGGGGGGGGCAATGAGCAGTTCTTC. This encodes CASSSGLGGGNEQFF.